The clone carrying this T cell receptor beta chain was observed a few times. Its matching antigen is unknown. Caucasian individuals from Russia who were healthy and aged roughly 6 to 95 acted as donors. A J-beta primer mix and a sample-barcoded 5' primer were used in a second PCR of roughly 7 to 12 cycles. One entry per CDR3 protein, called by TCRdb with MiXCR from the 5' RACE reads. The sample shows 550,000 to 650,000 distinct CDR3 sequences, about 26% of them seen only once. The record originates from a study of blood T cells in healthy people across ages. Study results and limitations: TCR beta diversity per million T cells fell roughly linearly with age.

Per germline, CDR1 MDHEN and CDR2 SYDVKM. V lost 6 bases to trimming and J lost 6 bases; unmatched junction nucleotides: 14. The CDR3 spans 18 residues. These data were also filed under a second study, of T cells of mothers and their children.

The receptor was derived from a boy aged 2 to 10 in good health. The sample comprised blood. This chain joins TRBV28 and TRBJ2-4, with 13 bases fitting TRBD2. The CDR3 DNA reads TGTGCCAGCAGGAGAACCGGGACTAGCGGGACTGGTAGAAACATTCAGTACTTC. This codes for CASRRTGTSGTGRNIQYF.